This entry is about one T cell receptor beta chain. The data belong to a study of blood T cell repertoires in COVID-19. Here immunoSEQ multiplex PCR was the method, and the copy in TCRdb shows in-frame clones only, minus some. The sample shows approximately 440,000 clones, roughly 87% of them seen only once. J gave up 6 bases and V 0 bases, and 5 bases lay outside the gene matches. Germline CDR1 SGHRS, CDR2 YFSETQ. This CDR3 is built from 17 residues. In terms of age and location, participants ranged from roughly 18 to 95 years and lived in about two dozen US areas. Which cohort a participant joined came from the clinical history participants gave. Either two negative PCRs, clearance, or symptom resolution qualified Cohort 3 donors as recovered.

The chain carries TRBV5-1 and TRBJ2-2; 13 bases match TRBD2. The receptor's source is a man younger than 30 who had recovered from COVID-19. The sequenced sample was PBMCs or T cells enriched from blood (not recorded which). The CDR3 bases are TGCGCCAGCAGCTTGGTCCCTACTAGCGGGGGGGCCGGGGAGCTGTTTTTT. As protein: CASSLVPTSGGAGELFF.